The rows below give T cell receptor beta chains drawn from one sample of a study of shared clonotypes between healthy human individuals. Sequenced by immunoSEQ multiplex PCR; TCRdb stores in-frame clones only, minus some. The data contain more than 2,000,000 clones, more than 80% of them singletons. The sequenced material came from naive CD4+ T cells sorted from blood. The receptors shown here come from a man younger than 30 in good health. Both conserved end residues are part of each CDR3. A D gene is named only where the DNA matches it firmly. Clone sizes are given selectively: once, few, many, or a class where the clone is expanded.

j_call d_call v_call clone_size cdr3_aa cdr3_nt
TRBJ2-3 . TRBV7-2 . CASIKERVGDTQYF TGTGCCAGCATCAAAGAGCGGGTTGGGGATACGCAGTATTTT
TRBJ1-2 . TRBV27 . CASSWAGGRDGYTF TGTGCCAGCAGTTGGGCGGGGGGCCGTGATGGCTACACCTTC
TRBJ2-1 . TRBV4-3 . CASSQRQDSNNEQFF TGCGCCAGCAGCCAACGGCAGGACAGTAACAATGAGCAGTTCTTC
TRBJ2-1 TRBD2 TRBV12-5 . CASGPSGVGEQFF TGTGCTAGTGGACCCAGCGGGGTGGGTGAGCAGTTCTTC
TRBJ2-1 . TRBV28 . CASSPRSSYNEQFF TGTGCCAGCAGTCCTAGGAGCTCCTACAATGAGCAGTTCTTC
TRBJ1-4 TRBD1 TRBV6-5 once CASSPGQGVIEKLFF TGTGCCAGCAGCCCCGGACAGGGAGTGATTGAAAAACTGTTTTTT
TRBJ1-2 . TRBV30 once CAWSPTGRAVRGYTF TGTGCCTGGAGTCCTACAGGGCGGGCGGTTCGTGGCTACACCTTC
TRBJ2-3 . TRBV7-2 . CASTRLVTDTQYF TGTGCCAGCACGAGGCTAGTCACAGATACGCAGTATTTT
TRBJ1-6 TRBD1 TRBV9 . CASSGDRVISPLHF TGTGCCAGCAGCGGTGACAGGGTTATCTCACCCCTCCACTTT
TRBJ2-3 . TRBV6-1 . CASSEARQFTDTQYF TGTGCCAGCAGTGAAGCGCGACAGTTCACAGATACGCAGTATTTT
TRBJ2-7 TRBD2 TRBV19 . CATESGDRSYEQYF TGTGCCACCGAAAGCGGGGACCGCTCCTACGAGCAGTACTTC
TRBJ2-3 . TRBV30 . CAWRAKGSTDTQYF TGTGCCTGGAGGGCAAAAGGGAGCACAGATACGCAGTATTTT
TRBJ2-6 . TRBV10-1 . CASSSGHSGANVLTF TGCGCCAGCAGTTCAGGCCACTCTGGGGCCAACGTCCTGACTTTC
TRBJ2-4 . TRBV6-5 . CATRGGNIQYF TGTGCCACGCGGGGAGGCAACATTCAGTACTTC
TRBJ2-4 TRBD1 TRBV5-6 . CASSPDRGRGNIQYF TGTGCCAGCAGCCCGGACAGGGGGCGCGGGAACATTCAGTACTTC
TRBJ1-5 TRBD1 TRBV19 . CASSTDRTGERRPQHF TGTGCCAGTAGTACCGACCGGACAGGGGAACGGAGGCCCCAGCATTTT
TRBJ2-7 TRBD2 TRBV4-1 . CASSQGETSGSYEQYF TGCGCCAGCAGCCAAGGGGAGACTAGCGGCTCCTACGAGCAGTACTTC
TRBJ2-7 TRBD1 TRBV2 . CASSGQGPAYEQYF TGTGCCAGCAGTGGACAGGGCCCCGCTTACGAGCAGTACTTC
TRBJ2-7 . TRBV6-6 . CASSYTDSTYEQYF TGTGCCAGCAGCTACACGGACAGTACCTACGAGCAGTACTTC
TRBJ1-5 . TRBV18 . CASSPIGSNQPQHF TGTGCCAGCTCACCGATAGGCAGTAATCAGCCCCAGCATTTT
TRBJ2-1 TRBD2 TRBV6-4 . CASSRNGGFSYNEQFF TGTGCCAGCAGTAGGAACGGGGGGTTCTCCTACAATGAGCAGTTCTTC
TRBJ2-7 . TRBV30 . CAWKAPWMSEQYF TGTGCCTGGAAGGCCCCGTGGATGAGCGAGCAGTACTTC
TRBJ2-7 . TRBV10-3 . CASSANSGPYEQYF TGTGCCAGCAGTGCAAATAGCGGCCCCTACGAGCAGTACTTC
TRBJ1-2 . TRBV4-1 once CASSQEGRNLYGYTF TGCGCCAGCAGCCAAGAGGGACGGAACCTCTATGGCTACACCTTC
TRBJ1-3 . TRBV5-1 . CASSLNPGAAGNTIYF TGCGCCAGCAGCCTGAATCCAGGAGCGGCTGGAAACACCATATATTTT
TRBJ2-3 TRBD2 TRBV12-5 . CASGIGTSGGTDTQYF TGTGCTAGTGGTATCGGGACTAGCGGGGGCACAGATACGCAGTATTTT
TRBJ1-4 . TRBV6-1 . CASSQQGPKLFF TGTGCCAGCAGCCAACAGGGACCGAAACTGTTTTTT
TRBJ1-1 . TRBV7-2 . CASSLVAGLNTEAFF TGTGCCAGCAGCTTAGTGGCAGGGTTGAACACTGAAGCTTTCTTT
TRBJ2-7 . TRBV7-9 . CASSLVKKKSSYEQYF TGTGCCAGCAGCTTAGTCAAGAAAAAGTCCTCCTACGAGCAGTACTTC
TRBJ2-2 . TRBV5-1 . CASSFSGGNTGELFF TGCGCCAGCAGCTTCTCCGGGGGTAACACCGGGGAGCTGTTTTTT
TRBJ1-2 . TRBV5-1 . CASSLDWEAYYGYTF TGCGCCAGCAGCTTGGATTGGGAGGCCTACTATGGCTACACCTTC
TRBJ2-1 TRBD1 TRBV14 once CASSQEQGAYNEQFF TGTGCCAGCAGCCAAGAACAGGGGGCATACAATGAGCAGTTCTTC
TRBJ2-2 TRBD2 TRBV29-1 once CSAEGGVFGELFF TGCAGCGCCGAGGGAGGGGTTTTCGGGGAGCTGTTTTTT